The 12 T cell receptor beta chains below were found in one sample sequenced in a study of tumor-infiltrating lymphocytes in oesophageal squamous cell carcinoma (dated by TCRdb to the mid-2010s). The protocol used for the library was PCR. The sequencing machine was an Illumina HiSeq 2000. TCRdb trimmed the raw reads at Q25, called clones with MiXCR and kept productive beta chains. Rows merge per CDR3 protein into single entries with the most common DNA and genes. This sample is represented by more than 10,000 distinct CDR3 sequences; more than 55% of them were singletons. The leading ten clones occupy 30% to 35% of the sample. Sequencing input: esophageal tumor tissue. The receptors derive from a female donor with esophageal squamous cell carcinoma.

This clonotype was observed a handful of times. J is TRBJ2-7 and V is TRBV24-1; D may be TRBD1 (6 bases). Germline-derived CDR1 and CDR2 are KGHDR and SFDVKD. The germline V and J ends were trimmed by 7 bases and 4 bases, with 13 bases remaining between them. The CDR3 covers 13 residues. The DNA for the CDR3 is TGTGCCACCAGGAAGACAGGACCTTACGAGCAGTACTTC. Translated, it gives CATRKTGPYEQYF.

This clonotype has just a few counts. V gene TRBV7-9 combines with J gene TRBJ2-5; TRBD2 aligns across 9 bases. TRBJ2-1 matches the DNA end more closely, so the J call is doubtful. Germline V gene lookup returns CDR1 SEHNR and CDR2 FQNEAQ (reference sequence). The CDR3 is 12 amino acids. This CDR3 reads CASSTSSGGQFF. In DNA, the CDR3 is TGTGCCAGCAGCACCAGTAGCGGGGGGCAGTTCTTC.

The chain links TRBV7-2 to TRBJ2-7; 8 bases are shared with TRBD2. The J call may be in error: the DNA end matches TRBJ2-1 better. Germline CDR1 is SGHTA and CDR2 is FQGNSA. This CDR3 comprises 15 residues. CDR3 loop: CASSLVSSGRETQFF. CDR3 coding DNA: TGTGCCAGCAGCTTAGTCTCTAGCGGGCGGGAGACCCAGTTCTTC.

The CDR3 reads CASTPQVGLGLNYGYTF. The CDR3 DNA reads as TGTGCCAGCACCCCCCAAGTCGGCCTGGGATTAAACTATGGCTACACCTTC. The J gene is TRBJ1-2, the V gene TRBV28; D remains ambiguous. This CDR3 spans 17 amino acids. Per the germline V gene, CDR1 is MDHEN and CDR2 is SYDVKM. Deletions cut 7 bases from V and 2 bases from J, with 23 bases between.

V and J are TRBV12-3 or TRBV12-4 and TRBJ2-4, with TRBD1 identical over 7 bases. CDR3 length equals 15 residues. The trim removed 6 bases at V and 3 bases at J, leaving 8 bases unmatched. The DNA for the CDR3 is TGTGCCAGCAGCGCTGACAGGGTCGTCAAAAACATTCAGTACTTC. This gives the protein CASSADRVVKNIQYF.

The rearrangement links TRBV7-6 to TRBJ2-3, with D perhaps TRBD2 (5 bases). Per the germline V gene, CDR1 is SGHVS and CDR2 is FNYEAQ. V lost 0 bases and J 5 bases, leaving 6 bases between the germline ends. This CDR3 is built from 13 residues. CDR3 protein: CASSLAGKDTQYF. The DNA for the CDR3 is TGTGCCAGCAGCTTAGCCGGGAAAGATACGCAGTATTTT.

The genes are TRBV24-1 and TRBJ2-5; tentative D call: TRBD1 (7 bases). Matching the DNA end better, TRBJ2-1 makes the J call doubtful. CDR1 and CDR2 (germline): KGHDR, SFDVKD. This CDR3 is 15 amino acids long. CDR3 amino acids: CATSAGDSTLNEQFF. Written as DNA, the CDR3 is TGTGCCACCAGTGCGGGGGACAGTACCCTAAATGAGCAGTTCTTC.

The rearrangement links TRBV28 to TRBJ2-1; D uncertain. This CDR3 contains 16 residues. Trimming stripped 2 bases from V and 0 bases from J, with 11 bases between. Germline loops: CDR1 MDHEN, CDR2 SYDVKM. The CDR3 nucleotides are TGTGCCAGCAGTTTAGTGGGCGGTAGCTCCTACAATGAGCAGTTCTTC. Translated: CASSLVGGSSYNEQFF.

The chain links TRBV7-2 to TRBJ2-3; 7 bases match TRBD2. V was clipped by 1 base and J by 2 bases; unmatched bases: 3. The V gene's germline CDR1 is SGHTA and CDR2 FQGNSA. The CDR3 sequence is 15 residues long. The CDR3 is CASSLVGGDTDTQYF. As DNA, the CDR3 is TGTGCCAGCAGCTTAGTGGGAGGGGACACAGATACGCAGTATTTT.

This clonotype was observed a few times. The CDR3 DNA is TGTGCCAGCAGCTTAGAGTACGGGAATGAAGCTTTCTTT. It yields the protein CASSLEYGNEAFF. The chain uses TRBV7-8 and TRBJ1-1, with unresolved D. CDR1 and CDR2 (germline): SGHVS, FQNEAQ. Trimming left V 1 base short and J 7 bases short, with 10 bases between. The CDR3 spans 13 residues.

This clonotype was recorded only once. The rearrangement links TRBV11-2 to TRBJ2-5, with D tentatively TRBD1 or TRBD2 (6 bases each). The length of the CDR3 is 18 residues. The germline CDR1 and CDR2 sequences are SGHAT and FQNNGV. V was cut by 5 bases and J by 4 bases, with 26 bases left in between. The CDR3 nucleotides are TGTGCCAGCAGCCTACGTCCGGGGGCGAAAGGGGTTTTAGAGACCCAGTACTTC. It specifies CASSLRPGAKGVLETQYF.

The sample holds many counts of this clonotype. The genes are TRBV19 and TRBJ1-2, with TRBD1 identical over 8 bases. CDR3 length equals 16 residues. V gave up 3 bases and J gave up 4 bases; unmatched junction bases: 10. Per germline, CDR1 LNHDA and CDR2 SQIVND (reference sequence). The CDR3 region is CASSIVGGQGAYGYTF. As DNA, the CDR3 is TGTGCCAGTAGTATCGTCGGAGGACAGGGAGCCTATGGCTACACCTTC. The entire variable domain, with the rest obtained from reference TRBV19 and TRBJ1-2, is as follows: DGGITQSPKYLFRKEGQNVTLSCEQNLNHDAMYWYRQDPGQGLRLIYYSQIVNDFQKGDIAEGYSVSREKKESFPLTVTSAQKNPTAFYLCASSIVGGQGAYGYTFGSGTRLTVV.